This T cell receptor (beta chain) derives from a study of Ad26.COV2.S vaccination and SARS-CoV-2 variants. The wider study: Sample donor was a member of the COV1001 Ad26.COV2.S trial arm. Regarding the study as a whole: The authors reported substantial breadth in spike-specific CD8+ and CD4+ T cell responses after vaccination.

Sequencing used immunoSEQ multiplex PCR; TCRdb keeps in-frame clones, though not all of them. The sample records roughly 350,000 clones, roughly 91% being singletons. V lost 2 bases and J lost 2, with 12 bases in between. Germline CDR1 reads MNHEY; CDR2 reads SVGEGT. This CDR3 comprises 15 residues. Concerning this clone: Its antigen is as yet unknown.

Treatment denoted: some 19 received Ad26.COV2.S at low or high dose, single or two shots; 5 received placebo; per-sample allocation not given. All samples were drawn on day 63, counting from the first vaccine or placebo injection. This chain connects TRBV6-2 or TRBV6-3 to TRBJ2-5, with D possibly TRBD2 on 5 matching bases. The origin of this receptor is a person between 18 and 59 years old who received the Ad26.COV2.S COVID-19 vaccine or a placebo. The sample here was peripheral blood, taken in a trial of Ad26.COV2.S vaccine versus placebo. The DNA for the CDR3 is TGTGCCAGCAGTTACGCCAGACTACCTCAAGAGACCCAGTACTTC. It yields the protein CASSYARLPQETQYF.